The clone carrying this T cell receptor (beta chain) has a handful of counts. This sample was included in a study of regulatory T cells in long-lasting Graves disease. Documented time point: newly diagnosed GD, antithyroid drugs for less than 3 months. Extracted RNA from PBMCs served as the source of the TCR library. Sequencing libraries for TCR beta were prepared with iRepertoire HTBI primers and Arm-PCR of CDR3 regions. One entry per CDR3 protein results from TCRdb running MiXCR on the multiplex PCR reads. The sample lists hundreds of thousands of distinct CDR3 sequences; about 14% were seen once. Germline V lookup: CDR1 WNHNN, CDR2 SYGVQD (reference sequence). The CDR3 loop spans 16 amino acids. The V end lost 2 bases, the J end lost 6 bases, and 16 bases lay between the germline ends.

The sequence was obtained from a female donor with Graves disease. This specimen was peripheral blood mononuclear cells (PBMCs), taken at new diagnosis, from a patient treated with antithyroid drugs. The rearrangement uses TRBV10-1 and TRBJ2-2; D is tentatively TRBD1 or TRBD2 (5 bases each). As DNA, the CDR3 is TGCGCCAGCAGTGAGACGTCCGGGACCCGGCCCGGGGAGCTGTTTTTT. Translating it yields CASSETSGTRPGELFF.